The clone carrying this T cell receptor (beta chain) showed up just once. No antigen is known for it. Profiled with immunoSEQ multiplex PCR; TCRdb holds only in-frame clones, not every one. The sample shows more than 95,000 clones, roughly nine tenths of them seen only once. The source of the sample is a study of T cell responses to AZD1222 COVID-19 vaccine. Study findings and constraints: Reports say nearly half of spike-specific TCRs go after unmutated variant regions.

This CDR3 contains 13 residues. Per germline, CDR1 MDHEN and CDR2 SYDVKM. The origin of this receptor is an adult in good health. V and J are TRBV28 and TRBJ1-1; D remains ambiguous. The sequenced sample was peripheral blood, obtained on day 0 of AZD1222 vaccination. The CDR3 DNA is TGTGCGGCAAGGGTGCCACTGAACACTGAAGCTTTCTTT. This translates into CAARVPLNTEAFF.